The T cell receptor beta chain described here comes from a study of blood T cells in healthy people across ages (dated by TCRdb to between 2015 and 2016). About the full investigation: In model experiments, template switching captured about one uniquely barcoded TCR beta cDNA molecule for every two T cells. Donors were grouped into four age groups: young (average 16 years), middle-aged (less than 40), aged (around 62) and long-lived (roughly 80). To avoid experimental bias, donors of different ages were randomly spread across the sequencing lanes. Two additional independent replicas of 1 million unique cDNA reads from the same blood draw were analyzed for two donors (one aged 18 to 29 and one aged 80 or older). The study measured age-related changes in TCR beta repertoire diversity using deep sequencing normalized with unique cDNA molecular identifiers.

On the study overall, not on this receptor specifically: There was a strong correlation between observed TCR beta diversity and the percentage of naive T cells measured by flow cytometry. Bulk unsorted PBMC profiling prevented conclusive comparison of naive and antigen-experienced compartments. The CMV infection status of donors was not known, potentially confounding age-related changes in expanded clonotypes. As age increased, observed TCR beta diversity per million T cells dropped in a roughly linear way, and a significant reduction was already evident by age about 40. Estimates of total diversity from one million sequenced T cells were regarded as lower bounds and underestimates. Compared with the aged group, the long-lived group had more naive CD4+ T cells, fewer expanded clones and increased TCR diversity, suggesting age selection.

Library prep was done by 5' RACE. These reads were obtained on an Illumina HiSeq 2500. The second PCR ran for roughly 7 to 11 cycles and used a J-beta primer mix along with a sample-barcoded 5' primer. A template-switch 5' adaptor carrying 12 random nucleotides introduced a unique molecular identifier onto each TCR beta cDNA molecule. Each sample yielded at least 2.5 million CDR3-containing paired-end reads. First-strand cDNA was synthesized from all RNA with the Mint cDNA synthesis kit, primed by a TRBC-specific oligonucleotide. After uracil-DNA glycosylase treatment, a first 18-cycle PCR used universal primers M1SS and BC2_uni_R on all cDNA. The study's own analysis went as follows. For normalization, 1 million high-quality reads were randomly selected from each sample, with every read carrying a distinct molecular identifier. Instead of being binned into consensus sequences, reads with shared molecular identifiers were discarded. MiTCR, run with a Q25 quality threshold and the strictest error-elimination algorithm, handled CDR3 identification, clonotype clustering and error correction. Lower-bound total TCR beta diversity was estimated with a nonparametric unseen species model using Euler transformation. The public reads were run again by TCRdb, first through fastp at Q25 and then through MiXCR, and only productive beta chains were kept. Rows are unified per CDR3 protein, each entry keeping the most common DNA and genes. These V and J calls derive from TCRdb rather than the authors' analysis. This sample has around 940,000 distinct CDR3 sequences in its table, and just over 50% of those were observed once. The ten largest clones add up to 20% to 25% of the sample.

Donors were a few dozen systemically healthy Caucasian individuals from Russia aged 6 to 90 years. Each donor gave ten milliliters of peripheral blood, collected into EDTA-treated Vacutainer tubes. Ficoll-Paque density-gradient centrifugation was used to isolate PBMCs, with at least 6 million per sample. Total RNA was extracted from PBMCs with Trizol reagent, with at least 6 micrograms obtained per sample. For every donor, an aliquot of PBMCs went through flow cytometry to measure the percentages of naive CD45RAhigh/CD27high T cells. Deletion took 0 bases off V and 5 bases off J, with a span of 16 bases between the germline ends. The CDR3 starts with the cysteine, ends with the phenylalanine, and has 16 residues. The kept DNA is CDR3 alone, 48 bases in frame from the first base. In the germline V gene (reference sequence), CDR1 corresponds to LGHDT and CDR2 to YNNKEL. This clonotype was recorded a few times. Its antigen remains undetermined. Per-base qualities were not stored, and no clone one base away is much larger.

Material for sequencing was blood. This sequence originates from a woman in her fifties or sixties in good health. The chain is made from TRBV3-1 and TRBJ2-5; the D gene is perhaps TRBD2, from 6 matching bases. The sequence in DNA is TGTGCCAGCAGCCAAGATCCTCTACTAGCATGGGAGACCCAGTACTTC. This encodes CASSQDPLLAWETQYF.